This T cell receptor (beta chain) was observed in a study of identical twins. TCRdb re-called the 5' RACE reads with MiXCR, one entry per CDR3 protein. Among more than 1.5 million distinct CDR3 sequences listed, 32% were seen once. This clonotype was observed a handful of times. This CDR3 has 18 amino acids. Germline assignment: CDR1 SGHTA and CDR2 FQGNSA. Germline trimming cut 2 bases from V and 5 bases from J; bases unmatched to any gene: 15. Sequenced sample: cord blood. This chain connects TRBV7-2 to TRBJ2-1, with TRBD1 identical over 7 bases. The sequence came from a newborn girl in good health. CDR3 amino acids: CASSLRFSLTGFDNEQFF. In DNA form, the CDR3 reads TGTGCCAGCAGCTTAAGGTTTTCCCTGACAGGGTTCGACAATGAGCAGTTCTTC.